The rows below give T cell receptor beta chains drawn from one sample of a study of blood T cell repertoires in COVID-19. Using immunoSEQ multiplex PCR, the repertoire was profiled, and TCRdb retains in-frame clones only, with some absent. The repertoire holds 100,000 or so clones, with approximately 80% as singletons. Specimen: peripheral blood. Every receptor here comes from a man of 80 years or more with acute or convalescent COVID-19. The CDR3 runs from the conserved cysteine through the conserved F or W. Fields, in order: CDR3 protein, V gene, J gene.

cdr3_aa: CASSGQGRMNTEAFF; v_call: TRBV19; j_call: TRBJ1-1
cdr3_aa: CASSLSGTSGRAGDTQYF; v_call: TRBV5-1; j_call: TRBJ2-3
cdr3_aa: CASSLAPQGASGNEQFF; v_call: TRBV5-1; j_call: TRBJ2-1
cdr3_aa: CASSDTRYRGQPQHF; v_call: TRBV19; j_call: TRBJ1-5
cdr3_aa: CASSLGILAGGGNEQFF; v_call: TRBV5-4; j_call: TRBJ2-1
cdr3_aa: CASSQDGARAGYNEQFF; v_call: TRBV4-1; j_call: TRBJ2-1
cdr3_aa: CASSLGEGYNSPLHF; v_call: TRBV5-1; j_call: TRBJ1-6
cdr3_aa: CASSLTGVAGYTF; v_call: TRBV5-5; j_call: TRBJ1-2
cdr3_aa: CASSNGQGANYGYTF; v_call: TRBV2; j_call: TRBJ1-2
cdr3_aa: CASSLFPTGANVLTF; v_call: TRBV7-3; j_call: TRBJ2-6
cdr3_aa: CAISEPPKNTIYF; v_call: TRBV10-3; j_call: TRBJ1-3
cdr3_aa: CASSQVPGPSYEQYF; v_call: TRBV3-1/TRBV3-2; j_call: TRBJ2-7
cdr3_aa: CASSPQSHRSKYEQYF; v_call: TRBV7-9; j_call: TRBJ2-7
cdr3_aa: CASFHRQGGYEQYF; v_call: TRBV6-5; j_call: TRBJ2-7
cdr3_aa: CASSLRRTEAFF; v_call: TRBV12-3/TRBV12-4; j_call: TRBJ1-1
cdr3_aa: CASRETANYGYTF; v_call: TRBV28; j_call: TRBJ1-2
cdr3_aa: CAWSSNSGTQYGYTF; v_call: TRBV30; j_call: TRBJ1-2
cdr3_aa: CASSPRTGGGINEQFF; v_call: TRBV28; j_call: TRBJ2-1
cdr3_aa: CASSQTGALYYTEAFF; v_call: TRBV28; j_call: TRBJ1-1
cdr3_aa: CATSGGLLSYEQYF; v_call: TRBV15; j_call: TRBJ2-7
cdr3_aa: CASSPGQLFYEQYF; v_call: TRBV7-9; j_call: TRBJ2-7
cdr3_aa: CASSTGQGPYNEQFF; v_call: TRBV25-1; j_call: TRBJ2-1
cdr3_aa: CASSLPGQPYEQYF; v_call: TRBV28; j_call: TRBJ2-7
cdr3_aa: CASRTPRGSGANVLTF; v_call: TRBV19; j_call: TRBJ2-6
cdr3_aa: CASSFRGQGINEKLFF; v_call: TRBV7-6; j_call: TRBJ1-4
cdr3_aa: CASSPLDNREQFF; v_call: TRBV18; j_call: TRBJ2-1
cdr3_aa: CASSLDSWETQYF; v_call: TRBV5-4; j_call: TRBJ2-5